Sequencing of this TCR beta chain was carried out in a study of CD8 T cells in ankylosing spondylitis. This CDR3 is built from 13 residues. V shed 7 bases and J shed 3 bases, with 12 bases lying between them. Study-level results: It appeared that ankylosing spondylitis blood was characterized by a TCR beta motif of several highly homologous variants. Earlier literature documents some of the motif variants in reactive arthritis synovial fluid and blood. It was reported that disease-linked clones were significantly enriched in matched ankylosing spondylitis synovial fluid.

Comment on this clonotype: What it recognizes is unknown.

5'-RACE, quantitative and with molecular barcodes, yielded the TCR beta libraries. TCRdb independently ran MiXCR on the 5' RACE reads; one entry per CDR3 protein. The sample yields approximately 220,000 distinct CDR3 sequences, roughly 18% seen once. The gene calls are TRBV12-3 or TRBV12-4 and TRBJ1-2; D is unresolved. What was sequenced was blood, either unsorted or a sorted T cell fraction (not recorded which). This TCR came from a male donor with ankylosing spondylitis. CDR3 DNA: TGTGCCAGCACTCCGGCCAAACACTATGGCTACACCTTC. This translates into CASTPAKHYGYTF.